These 21 T cell receptor beta chains came from one sample sequenced in a study of blood T cell repertoires in COVID-19. Assay used: immunoSEQ multiplex PCR; TCRdb lists only in-frame clones, some missing. The table has 110,000 to 150,000 clones, roughly 89% seen once. Sequenced sample: PBMCs or T cells enriched from blood (not recorded which). The receptors were gathered from a man in his fifties or sixties who had recovered from COVID-19.

The V call is TRBV19, the J call TRBJ2-7, with 9 bases that match TRBD1. CDR3 size: 15 residues. V shed 5 bases and J 0 bases; nucleotides not matched to a gene: 5. Germline values: CDR1 LNHDA, CDR2 SQIVND (reference sequence). CDR3 DNA sequence: TGTGCCAGTAGTCCCGGGACAGGGAGCTCCTACGAGCAGTACGTC. Protein sequence: CASSPGTGSSYEQYV.

The chain links TRBV5-5 to TRBJ2-3, with TRBD1 identical over 12 bases. This CDR3 contains 16 residues. Germline CDR1 and CDR2: SGHKS and YYEKEE (reference sequence). Trimming took 5 bases from V and 6 from J; bases not matched to a gene: 10. The CDR3 region has the DNA TGTGCCAGCAGGCCGCCGGGACAGGGGGCTGCGGATACGCAGTATTTT. Translating it yields CASRPPGQGAADTQYF.

V is TRBV6-2 or TRBV6-3 and J is TRBJ2-7, with TRBD1 matching 9 bases. Looked up from germline, CDR1 is MNHEY and CDR2 is SVGEGT. V lost 6 bases, J lost 4 bases, and 10 bases stayed unmatched. CDR3 length: 15 amino acids. CDR3 DNA sequence: TGTGCCAGCAGCCGTGACAGGGGGGCCTATTACGAGCAGTACTTC. It translates to CASSRDRGAYYEQYF.

The sample holds a few counts of this clone. J is TRBJ2-5 and V is TRBV5-1; D may be TRBD2 (6 bases). Germline V gene lookup returns CDR1 SGHRS and CDR2 YFSETQ. V shed 6 bases and J shed 2 bases, with 11 bases lying between them. This CDR3 is built from 13 residues. The CDR3 sequence: CASNGGMQETQYF. CDR3 sequence (DNA): TGCGCCAGCAATGGAGGGATGCAAGAGACCCAGTACTTC.

The chain links TRBV30 to TRBJ1-4, with 11 bases identical to TRBD1. V shed 2 bases and J 5 bases; nucleotides not matched to a gene: 4. Germline CDR1 reads GTSNPN; CDR2 reads SVGIG (reference sequence). There are 15 residues in the CDR3. CDR3 sequence: CAWSPRDRGNEKLFF. Here the CDR3 DNA reads TGTGCCTGGAGTCCCCGGGACAGGGGGAATGAAAAACTGTTTTTT.

This chain joins TRBV6-2 or TRBV6-3 and TRBJ1-3; no definite D call. Looked up from germline, CDR1 is MNHEY and CDR2 is SVGEGT. Deletions cut 1 base from V and 0 bases from J, with 10 bases between. This CDR3 region has 16 residues. The CDR3 DNA sequence: TGTGCCAGCAGTTACTTTGGGCCGAACTCTGGAAACACCATATATTTT. Amino acid sequence: CASSYFGPNSGNTIYF.

The V call is TRBV9, the J call TRBJ1-3; TRBD1 matches 8 bases. Trimming cost V 3 bases and J 3 bases; bases outside gene matches: 5. The CDR3 extends over 15 amino acids. The V gene's germline CDR1 is SGDLS and CDR2 YYNGEE. CDR3 nucleotide sequence: TGTGCCAGCAGCGGGGGCAGGGGGCATGGAAACACCATATATTTT. This codes for CASSGGRGHGNTIYF.

The V call is TRBV25-1, the J call TRBJ1-3; possibly TRBD1 for D (6 bases). V was trimmed by 8 bases and J by 1 base, leaving 15 bases between them. This CDR3 contains 15 residues. Germline-derived CDR1 and CDR2 are MGHDK and SYGVNS. The CDR3 region is CASATTRGSGNTIYF. The CDR3 DNA reads as TGTGCCAGCGCCACCACCAGGGGATCTGGAAACACCATATATTTT.

The chain is built from TRBV19 and TRBJ2-5; 8 bases agree with TRBD1. This CDR3 contains 15 residues. Losses at the gene ends were 5 bases for V and 5 bases for J; bases not matched to a gene: 10. Looked up from germline, CDR1 is LNHDA and CDR2 is SQIVND (reference sequence). Here the CDR3 reads CASSSSGGGLETQYF. The CDR3, as DNA: TGTGCCAGTAGTTCCTCAGGGGGCGGTCTGGAGACCCAGTACTTC.

This clone was seen a handful of times. The V call is TRBV21-1, the J call TRBJ2-2; the D call TRBD1 from the table was never checked on the DNA. TRBV21-1 corresponds to a pseudogene. The CDR3 totals 18 residues. The CDR3 reads CASSKRRFGQPPAGELFF. In DNA form, the CDR3 reads TGTGCCAGCAGCAAAAGACGGTTTGGACAGCCGCCGGCCGGGGAGCTGTTTTTT.

This chain connects TRBV18 to TRBJ2-3; 7 bases are shared with TRBD2. CDR1 and CDR2 from the germline V gene are KGHSH and LQKENI. Trimming cost V 3 bases and J 3 bases; bases outside gene matches: 9. CDR3 length: 16 amino acids. The CDR3 reads CASSPGGAGITDTQYF. In nucleotides, the CDR3 is TGTGCCAGCTCACCGGGAGGAGCGGGAATAACAGATACGCAGTATTTT.

This clone was counted once. The chain is built from TRBV7-9 and TRBJ1-5; D is undetermined. V lost 5 bases to trimming and J lost 6 bases, with 14 bases between them. Germline V lookup: CDR1 SEHNR, CDR2 FQNEAQ (reference sequence). There are 14 residues in the CDR3. This CDR3 is CASSVDGGPQPQHF. The DNA of the CDR3 is TGTGCCAGCAGCGTAGATGGAGGGCCTCAGCCCCAGCATTTT. Drawing the rest from reference TRBV7-9 and TRBJ1-5, the complete variable domain is DTGVSQNPRHKITKRGQNVTFRCDPISEHNRLYWYRQTLGQGPEFLTYFQNEAQLEKSRLLSDRFSAERPKGSFSTLEIQRTEQGDSAMYLCASSVDGGPQPQHFGDGTRLSIL.

The chain combines TRBV2 with TRBJ1-1, with D unclear. The CDR3 spans 14 residues. Trimming removed 8 bases from V and 4 bases from J, with 17 bases in between. Germline assignment: CDR1 SNHLY and CDR2 FYNNEI. The CDR3 sequence: CASAFRREVTEAFF. The CDR3 bases are TGTGCCAGCGCATTTAGGAGGGAGGTCACTGAAGCTTTCTTT.

The J gene is TRBJ1-2, the V gene TRBV27; 10 bases agree with TRBD1. The CDR3 runs 16 residues. Germline lookup yields CDR1 MNHEY and CDR2 SMNVEV (reference sequence). Unmatched junction bases numbered 11, after V lost 4 bases and J lost 6 bases. In DNA form, the CDR3 reads TGTGCCAGCAGTTCCCGTCCCGGGACAGGGGACCATGGCTACACCTTC. The encoded protein is CASSSRPGTGDHGYTF.

V and J are TRBV28 and TRBJ1-2; D remains ambiguous. The germline V gene encodes CDR1 MDHEN and CDR2 SYDVKM. V was shortened by 4 bases and J by 4 bases, with 10 bases between the two germline ends. The CDR3 consists of 13 residues. The CDR3 DNA is TGTGCCAGCAGTTGGACTAGCGGCTATGGCTACACCTTC. It translates to CASSWTSGYGYTF.

There are a few counts of this clone. The V gene is TRBV18, the J gene TRBJ2-1; 13 nucleotides agree with TRBD2. This CDR3 comprises 15 residues. V lost 3 bases to trimming and J lost 7 bases; unmatched junction nucleotides: 3. CDR1 is KGHSH, CDR2 LQKENI, per germline. The CDR3 DNA reads TGTGCCAGCTCACCGGGACTAGCGGGACGGAATGAGCAGTTCTTC. Translating gives CASSPGLAGRNEQFF.

The chain has TRBV6-5 and TRBJ2-7; 11 bases fit TRBD2. This CDR3 contains 15 residues. V lost 0 bases and J lost 10; bases outside the gene matches: 8. Germline CDR1 and CDR2: MNHEY and SVGAGI. Written as DNA, the CDR3 is TGTGCCAGCAGTTACTCGCTAGCGGGAGGAAGGGTACAGTACTTC. It translates to CASSYSLAGGRVQYF.

V gene TRBV15 combines with J gene TRBJ1-2; D is possibly TRBD1 (6 bases). V lost 0 bases and J lost 7, with 12 bases in between. The CDR3 contains 14 residues. CDR1 is LNHNV, CDR2 YYDKDF, per germline (reference sequence). The CDR3 spells CATSRDGRGAGYTF. The CDR3 DNA sequence: TGTGCCACCAGCAGAGATGGGAGGGGGGCTGGCTACACCTTC. The full variable domain, in which reference TRBV15 and TRBJ1-2 provide the parts outside the CDR3, is DAMVIQNPRYQVTQFGKPVTLSCSQTLNHNVMYWYQQKSSQAPKLLFHYYDKDFNNEADTPDNFQSRRPNTSFCFLDIRSPGLGDTAMYLCATSRDGRGAGYTFGSGTRLTVV.

The rearrangement uses TRBV5-1 and TRBJ1-2; 7 nucleotides line up with TRBD1. The germline CDR1 and CDR2 sequences are SGHRS and YFSETQ. The CDR3 spans 14 residues. Unmatched junction bases numbered 5, after V lost 4 bases and J lost 2 bases. CDR3 sequence (DNA): TGCGCCAGCAGCCCGACAGGGTTAAACTATGGCTACACCTTC. It yields the protein CASSPTGLNYGYTF.

The chain has TRBV24-1 and TRBJ1-1, with 9 bases fitting TRBD1. Germline V gene sequence: CDR1 KGHDR, CDR2 SFDVKD. V was pared by 4 bases and J by 4 bases, with 6 bases of the junction left unmatched. The CDR3 loop spans 15 amino acids. CDR3 coding DNA: TGTGCCACCAGTGAAACCGGGACAGGGACCACTGAAGCTTTCTTT. Amino acids: CATSETGTGTTEAFF.

V gene TRBV6-2 or TRBV6-3 combines with J gene TRBJ2-1, with 9 positions matching TRBD2. V gave up 5 bases and J gave up 6 bases; unmatched junction bases: 5. In germline, CDR1 is MNHEY, CDR2 SVGEGT. The CDR3 length is 14 residues. CDR3 amino acids: CASSLSAGGNEQFF. In DNA, the CDR3 is TGTGCCAGCAGTCTATCAGCGGGAGGCAATGAGCAGTTCTTC.